These 27 T cell receptor beta chains were all obtained from the same sample, sequenced in a study of spatial heterogeneity in lung cancer. One entry per CDR3 protein results from TCRdb running MiXCR on the 5' RACE reads. The sample includes roughly 5,200 distinct CDR3 sequences, more than 25% of them seen just once. Documented time point: sample taken at primary tumor resection. Material for sequencing was whole RNA from tumor, nontumor lung or frozen PBMC, left unsorted. Sequencing used PBMCs, obtained at surgery. These receptors were obtained from a male donor with early-stage non-small cell lung cancer.

The chain has TRBV12-3 or TRBV12-4 and TRBJ2-6; the D gene is possibly TRBD1 (6 bases). V was cut by 3 bases and J by 0 bases, with 12 bases left in between. The CDR3 consists of 17 residues. CDR3 residues: CASSFSGESSGANVLTF. CDR3 coding DNA: TGTGCCAGCAGTTTCTCAGGGGAAAGCTCTGGGGCCAACGTCCTGACTTTC.

This clonotype qualifies as medium-sized. The chain links TRBV2 to TRBJ1-6, with unresolved D. Germline V gene sequence: CDR1 SNHLY, CDR2 FYNNEI. The CDR3 totals 18 residues. V was cut by 3 bases and J by 0 bases, with 15 bases left in between. The CDR3 DNA reads as TGTGCCAGCAGTGAGCAGCGGGTGGCACGCTCCTATAATTCACCCCTCCACTTT. Residues: CASSEQRVARSYNSPLHF.

There are a few counts of this clonotype. The chain has TRBV6-2 or TRBV6-3 and TRBJ2-3, with 8 bases identical to TRBD2. Germline V gene lookup returns CDR1 MNHEY and CDR2 SVGEGT. The V gene end was trimmed by 7 bases and the J gene end by 6 bases; junction bases not matched to a gene: 6. There are 13 residues in the CDR3. This CDR3 is CASNRGGLDTQYF. The CDR3 coding sequence is TGTGCCAGCAATCGGGGGGGCCTGGATACGCAGTATTTT.

In its sample, this clonotype was seen many times. The J gene is TRBJ2-5, the V gene TRBV7-9; 10 bases are shared with TRBD2. The CDR3 length is 16 residues. V gave up 5 bases and J gave up 1 base; unmatched junction bases: 7. Germline-derived CDR1 and CDR2 are SEHNR and FQNEAQ (reference sequence). In DNA form, the CDR3 reads TGTGCCAGCAGCCCTACAGCGGGAGGGGGCCAAGAGACCCAGTACTTC. Amino acid sequence: CASSPTAGGGQETQYF.

This clonotype was recorded a few times. This sequence joins TRBV3-1 and TRBJ2-3; no definite D call. The CDR3 is 14 residues long. The V end was cut by 0 bases, the J end by 0 bases, with 4 bases between. Germline lookup yields CDR1 LGHDT and CDR2 YNNKEL (reference sequence). For the CDR3, the DNA is TGTGCCAGCAGCCAAGATCAGAGCACAGATACGCAGTATTTT. Translating it yields CASSQDQSTDTQYF.

The chain combines TRBV11-2 with TRBJ2-3; tentatively, D is TRBD1 or TRBD2 (5 bases each). Germline assignment: CDR1 SGHAT and CDR2 FQNNGV. V gave up 6 bases and J gave up 7 bases, with 20 bases separating them. The CDR3 loop spans 15 amino acids. CDR3 region: CASSSLRGVRNTQYF. DNA for the CDR3: TGTGCCAGCAGTTCTCTACGAGGGGTGAGGAATACGCAGTATTTT.

By sample fraction, this clonotype is medium-sized. The CDR3 DNA reads as TGCGCCAGCAGCTTGGCCCTCCTAGCGGGAGAGACCCAGTACTTC. It translates to CASSLALLAGETQYF. This sequence joins TRBV5-1 and TRBJ2-5, with 8 bases that match TRBD2. The CDR3 consists of 15 residues. CDR1 SGHRS and CDR2 YFSETQ come from the germline V gene. After removal of 0 bases from V and 4 bases from J, the junction contained 5 bases not matched to a gene.

This clonotype was seen a few times. This chain connects TRBV3-1 to TRBJ1-5, with D tentatively TRBD1 (5 bases). The CDR3 spans 16 residues. Trimming pared 4 bases from V and 1 base from J, leaving 14 bases between. The germline V gene has CDR1 LGHDT and CDR2 YNNKEL (reference sequence). This chain's CDR3 is CASSLSGAASNQPQHF. In nucleotides, the CDR3 is TGTGCCAGCAGCCTCAGCGGGGCGGCAAGCAATCAGCCCCAGCATTTT.

This clonotype was seen at least ten times. V usage is TRBV9 and J usage is TRBJ2-2; 8 bases agree with TRBD1. Germline values: CDR1 SGDLS, CDR2 YYNGEE. Losses at the gene ends were 0 bases for V and 5 bases for J; bases not matched to a gene: 12. CDR3 length: 18 residues. CDR3 loop: CASSVDLLGQGATGELFF. As DNA, the CDR3 is TGTGCCAGCAGCGTAGATCTCTTAGGGCAGGGGGCGACCGGGGAGCTGTTTTTT.

This clonotype was seen more than once but under ten times. V gene TRBV18 combines with J gene TRBJ2-7; 7 nucleotides match TRBD1. Germline V CDR1 and CDR2: KGHSH, LQKENI. Trimming removed 2 bases from V and 2 bases from J; junction bases left unmatched: 3. The CDR3 contains 14 residues. For the CDR3, the DNA is TGTGCCAGCTCACCAGAGACAGGGACCTACGAGCAGTACTTC. It encodes CASSPETGTYEQYF.

This clonotype is medium-sized. The chain has TRBV12-3 or TRBV12-4 and TRBJ2-7; D gene uncertain. V was pared by 3 bases and J by 6 bases, with 12 bases between. There are 13 residues in the CDR3. The CDR3 region has the DNA TGTGCCAGCAGTTTTCTCACCGATGCCGAGCAGTACTTC. Translated: CASSFLTDAEQYF.

By sample fraction, this clonotype is medium-sized. The chain employs TRBV7-2 and TRBJ2-5; D tentatively fits TRBD1 or TRBD2 (5 bases each). CDR1 and CDR2 (germline): SGHTA, FQGNSA. The CDR3 covers 15 residues. Trimming shortened V by 1 base and J by 2 bases, and 11 bases separated the two germline ends. CDR3: CASSLVTGPQETQYF. In DNA, the CDR3 is TGTGCCAGCAGCTTAGTTACGGGACCTCAAGAGACCCAGTACTTC.

The rearrangement uses TRBV20-1 and TRBJ2-7, with 7 bases that match TRBD1. V shed 5 bases and J 0 bases; nucleotides not matched to a gene: 7. CDR3 size: 14 residues. The V gene's germline CDR1 is DFQATT and CDR2 SNEGSKA (reference sequence). The CDR3 region has the DNA TGCAGTGCTCCAAGTCAGGGGGACTCCTACGAGCAGTACTTC. Its translation: CSAPSQGDSYEQYF.

By frequency in the sample, this clonotype is medium-sized. The rearrangement links TRBV12-3 or TRBV12-4 to TRBJ1-5; TRBD1 matches at 7 bases. V lost 2 bases to trimming and J lost 2 bases; unmatched junction nucleotides: 3. CDR3 length: 15 amino acids. CDR3 in DNA: TGTGCCAGCAGTTTAACAGGGGCGGGCAATCAGCCCCAGCATTTT. Amino acids: CASSLTGAGNQPQHF.

This clonotype is medium-sized in the sample. This chain uses TRBV28 with TRBJ1-1, with D perhaps matching TRBD1 (5 bases). This CDR3 is built from 14 residues. Germline CDR1 reads MDHEN; CDR2 reads SYDVKM. Trimming took 6 bases from V and 5 from J, leaving 16 bases between them. The CDR3 bases are TGTGCCAGCAGGCCCTCCATCGGGGGAACTGAAGCTTTCTTT. Amino acid sequence: CASRPSIGGTEAFF.

This clonotype came up a few times. The V and J genes are TRBV3-1 and TRBJ2-5, with D possibly matching TRBD2 (6 bases). Germline V lookup: CDR1 LGHDT, CDR2 YNNKEL (reference sequence). V lost 1 base and J 5 bases, leaving 11 bases between the germline ends. CDR3 size: 14 residues. The CDR3 DNA sequence: TGTGCCAGCAGCCAAGGGGGAGGCATGGAGACCCAGTACTTC. Protein: CASSQGGGMETQYF.

V and J are TRBV5-1 and TRBJ2-7, with D possibly called TRBD1 or TRBD2 (5 bases each). V was cut by 2 bases and J by 6 bases, with 15 bases left in between. There are 14 residues in the CDR3. CDR1 and CDR2 (germline): SGHRS, YFSETQ. CDR3 in amino acids: CASSFGTLDLEQYF. CDR3 bases: TGCGCCAGCAGCTTCGGGACCTTGGACCTCGAGCAGTACTTC.

This sequence joins TRBV7-3 and TRBJ2-1; TRBD2 matches 9 bases. The CDR3 contains 14 residues. Germline CDR1 and CDR2: SGHTA and FQGTGA. After removal of 5 bases from V and 8 bases from J, the junction contained 7 bases not matched to a gene. Written as DNA, the CDR3 is TGTGCCAGCAGCCCGGGACTAGCTTCGGATGAGCAGTTCTTC. Translated: CASSPGLASDEQFF.

The chain links TRBV4-2 to TRBJ2-1; D gene uncertain. The CDR3 extends over 14 amino acids. Germline V gives CDR1 LGHNA, CDR2 YNFKEQ. V was shortened by 2 bases and J by 5 bases, with 10 bases between the two germline ends. For the CDR3, the DNA is TGTGCCAGCAGCCAATCAAGCCTGGACAATGAGCAGTTCTTC. Its translation: CASSQSSLDNEQFF.

This clonotype is categorized as medium-sized. The CDR3 coding sequence is TGTGCCAGCAGCCAAGATACGTTGTACACCATATATTTT. Amino acids: CASSQDTLYTIYF. This chain links TRBV14 with TRBJ1-3; D unclear. The CDR3 is 13 amino acids. Trimming stripped 0 bases from V and 8 bases from J, with 8 bases between. CDR1 and CDR2 (germline): SGHDN, FVKESK.

This clonotype occurred a few times. This chain joins TRBV28 and TRBJ2-2; 7 nucleotides agree with TRBD2. Germline trimming cut 6 bases from V and 4 bases from J; bases unmatched to any gene: 8. The length of the CDR3 is 15 residues. Germline CDR1 MDHEN, CDR2 SYDVKM. The CDR3 sequence: CASSMRERVTGELFF. The CDR3, as DNA: TGTGCCAGCAGCATGCGGGAGCGGGTCACCGGGGAGCTGTTTTTT.

This clonotype is termed medium-sized (0.01 to 0.1%). The chain joins TRBV5-6 to TRBJ2-2; D assignment may be TRBD1 or TRBD2 (6 bases each). The CDR3 is 15 amino acids. Between the trimmed V and J ends, which lost 5 bases and 1 base, there was a span of 12 bases. CDR1 and CDR2 (germline): SGHDT, YYEEEE. The CDR3 sequence: CASSLGGGNTGELFF. CDR3 bases: TGTGCCAGCAGTCTCGGAGGGGGGAACACCGGGGAGCTGTTTTTT.

V is TRBV27 and J is TRBJ1-2; possible D gene TRBD1, 5 bases. There are 12 residues in the CDR3. The V end was cut by 6 bases, the J end by 7 bases, with 12 bases between. In germline, CDR1 is MNHEY, CDR2 SMNVEV (reference sequence). CDR3 in amino acids: CASSLQGTGYTF. CDR3 bases: TGTGCCAGCAGCCTCCAGGGAACTGGCTACACCTTC.

This clonotype is categorized as medium-sized. The chain combines TRBV4-1 with TRBJ2-7, with 11 bases matching TRBD2. CDR3 length equals 16 residues. Germline CDR1 MGHRA, CDR2 YSYEKL. Trimming at V came to 1 base and at J to 4 bases, leaving 6 bases not matched to a gene. The DNA of the CDR3 is TGCGCCAGCAGCCAAGGGGGCCCTAGCGGGAGGTACGAGCAGTACTTC. The encoded protein is CASSQGGPSGRYEQYF.

This clonotype was detected a few times. The chain carries TRBV5-1 and TRBJ2-7; 11 bases fit TRBD2. CDR1 and CDR2 from the germline V gene are SGHRS and YFSETQ. The CDR3 totals 13 residues. The trim removed 1 base at V and 7 bases at J, leaving 1 base unmatched. CDR3 coding DNA: TGCGCCAGCAGCTTGACTAGCGGGGGAGAGCAGTACTTC. This gives the protein CASSLTSGGEQYF.

This clonotype is medium-sized in the sample. The V gene is TRBV25-1, the J gene TRBJ1-1; no clear D. V shed 4 bases and J shed 0 bases, with 12 bases lying between them. This CDR3 is built from 15 residues. Germline V lookup: CDR1 MGHDK, CDR2 SYGVNS. In nucleotides, the CDR3 is TGTGCCAGCAGTGCCCGAGGTTATATGAACACTGAAGCTTTCTTT. Amino acids: CASSARGYMNTEAFF.

By share of the sample, this clonotype is medium-sized (0.01 to 0.1%). One end of the junction is discordant with germline, which a read error may explain. V usage is TRBV6-5 and J usage is TRBJ1-1; the D is unclear. The CDR3 runs 13 residues. The V gene's germline CDR1 is MNHEY and CDR2 SVGAGI. The CDR3: CASSYSMGTEAFF. DNA of the CDR3: TGTGCCAGCAGCTACTCGATGGGGACTGAAGCTTTCTTT.